This T cell receptor beta chain is from a study of T cell responses to AZD1222 COVID-19 vaccine. Study-level background: Investigators merged groups given second doses at roughly 4 or roughly 12 weeks.

Data came from immunoSEQ multiplex PCR; TCRdb stores just in-frame clones and leaves some out. The sample holds roughly 100,000 clones, more than 75% seen once. Germline CDR1 reads LGHDT; CDR2 reads YNNKEL (reference sequence). This CDR3 is built from 15 residues. V lost 2 bases and J 0 bases, leaving 11 bases between the germline ends. This clone was detected only once. The antigen is unknown. Overall study findings and caveats: At 160-218 and 743-854, vaccine-associated CD4 TCRs were dominant, and they spanned spike. When two AZD1222 doses had been given, Spike-specific TCR breadth and depth rose. Donors in the cohort were predominantly white British and more often female, and clonal diversity was possibly underestimated.

The clonotype originates from an adult in good health. The sequencing here drew on peripheral blood, taken on day 0 of AZD1222 vaccination. The chain recombines TRBV3-1 (or the pseudogene TRBV3-2) with TRBJ2-7; D may be TRBD2 (5 bases). The CDR3: CASSQFAGDSYEQYF. Here the CDR3 DNA reads TGTGCCAGCAGCCAATTTGCCGGGGACTCCTACGAGCAGTACTTC.